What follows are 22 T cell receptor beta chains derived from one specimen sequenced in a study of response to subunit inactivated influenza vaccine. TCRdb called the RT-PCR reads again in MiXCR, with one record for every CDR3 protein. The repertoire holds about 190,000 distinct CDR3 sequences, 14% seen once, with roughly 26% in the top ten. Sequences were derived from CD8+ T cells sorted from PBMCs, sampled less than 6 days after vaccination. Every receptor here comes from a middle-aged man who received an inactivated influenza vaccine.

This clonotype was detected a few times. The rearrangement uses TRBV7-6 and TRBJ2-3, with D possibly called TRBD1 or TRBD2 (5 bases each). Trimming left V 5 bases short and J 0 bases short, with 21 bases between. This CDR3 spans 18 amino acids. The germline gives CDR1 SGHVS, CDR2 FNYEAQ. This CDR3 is CASSRLVGVKLSTDTQYF. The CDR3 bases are TGTGCCAGCAGCCGTCTAGTGGGGGTGAAATTAAGCACAGATACGCAGTATTTT.

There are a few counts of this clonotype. DNA of the CDR3: TGTGCCAGCAGTGAAGACCAGTACAATCAGCCCCAGCATTTT. It is translated as CASSEDQYNQPQHF. The chain combines TRBV25-1 with TRBJ1-5; no firm D call. The CDR3 is 14 amino acids. CDR1 and CDR2 from the germline V gene are MGHDK and SYGVNS. The V end was cut by 2 bases, the J end by 3 bases, with 8 bases between.

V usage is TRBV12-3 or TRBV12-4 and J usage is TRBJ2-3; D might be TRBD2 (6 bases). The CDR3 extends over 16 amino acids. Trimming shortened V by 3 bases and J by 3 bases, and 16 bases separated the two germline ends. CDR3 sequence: CASSFGRGIVTDTQYF. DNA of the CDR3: TGTGCCAGCAGTTTTGGGCGGGGTATCGTGACAGATACGCAGTATTTT.

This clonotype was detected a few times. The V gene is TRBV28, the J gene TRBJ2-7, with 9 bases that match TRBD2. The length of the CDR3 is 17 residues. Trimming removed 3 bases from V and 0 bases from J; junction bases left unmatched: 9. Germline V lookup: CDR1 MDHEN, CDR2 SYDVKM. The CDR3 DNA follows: TGTGCCAGCAGTTTCGATATCGCTAGCGGGAACTCCTACGAGCAGTACTTC. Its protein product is CASSFDIASGNSYEQYF.

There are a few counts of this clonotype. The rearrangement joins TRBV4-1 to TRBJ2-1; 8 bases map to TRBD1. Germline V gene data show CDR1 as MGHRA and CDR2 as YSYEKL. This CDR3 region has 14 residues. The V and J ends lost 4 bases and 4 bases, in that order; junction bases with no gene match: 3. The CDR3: CASSPGQGYNEQFF. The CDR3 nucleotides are TGCGCCAGCAGCCCAGGACAGGGATACAATGAGCAGTTCTTC.

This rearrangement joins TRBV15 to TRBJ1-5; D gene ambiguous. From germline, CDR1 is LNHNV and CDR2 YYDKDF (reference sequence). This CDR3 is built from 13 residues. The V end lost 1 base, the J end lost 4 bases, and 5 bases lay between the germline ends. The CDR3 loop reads CATSRGRNQPQHF. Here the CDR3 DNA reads TGTGCCACCAGCAGAGGCAGGAATCAGCCCCAGCATTTT.

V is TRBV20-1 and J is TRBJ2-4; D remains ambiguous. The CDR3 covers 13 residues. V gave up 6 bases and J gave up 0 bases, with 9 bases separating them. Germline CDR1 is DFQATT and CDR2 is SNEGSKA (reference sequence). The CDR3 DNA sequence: TGCAGTGCCACCACAGAAGCCAAAAACATTCAGTACTTC. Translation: CSATTEAKNIQYF.

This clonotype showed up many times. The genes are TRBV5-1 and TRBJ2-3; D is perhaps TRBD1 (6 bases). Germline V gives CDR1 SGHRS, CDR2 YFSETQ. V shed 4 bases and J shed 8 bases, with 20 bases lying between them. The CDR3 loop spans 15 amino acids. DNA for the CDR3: TGCGCCAGCAGCCCGGATACAGGGTTATTTGGTACGCAGTATTTT. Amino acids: CASSPDTGLFGTQYF.

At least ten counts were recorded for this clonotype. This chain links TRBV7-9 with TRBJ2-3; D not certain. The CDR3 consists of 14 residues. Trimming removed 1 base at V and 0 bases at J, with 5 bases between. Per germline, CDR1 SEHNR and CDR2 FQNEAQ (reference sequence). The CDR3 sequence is CASSLVLSTDTQYF. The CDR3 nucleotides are TGTGCCAGCAGCTTAGTCTTGAGCACAGATACGCAGTATTTT.

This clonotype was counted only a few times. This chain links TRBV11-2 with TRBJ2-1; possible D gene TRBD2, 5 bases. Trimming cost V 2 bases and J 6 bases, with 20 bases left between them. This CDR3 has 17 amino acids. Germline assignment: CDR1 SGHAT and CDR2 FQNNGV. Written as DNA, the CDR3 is TGTGCCAGCAGCTTACTCGCCAGCGGACCTGGAATCAATGAGCAGTTCTTC. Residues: CASSLLASGPGINEQFF.

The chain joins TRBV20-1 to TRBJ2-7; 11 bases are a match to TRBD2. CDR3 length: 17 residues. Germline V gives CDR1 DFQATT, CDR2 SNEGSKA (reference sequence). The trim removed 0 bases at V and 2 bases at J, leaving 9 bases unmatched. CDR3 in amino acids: CSARDISGRAGAYEQYF. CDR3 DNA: TGCAGTGCTAGAGACATTAGCGGGAGGGCCGGGGCCTACGAGCAGTACTTC.

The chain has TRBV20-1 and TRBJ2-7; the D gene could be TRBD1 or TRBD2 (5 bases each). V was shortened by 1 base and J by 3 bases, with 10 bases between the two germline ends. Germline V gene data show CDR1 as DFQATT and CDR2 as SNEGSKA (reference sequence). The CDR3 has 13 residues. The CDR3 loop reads CSARGGRDYEQYF. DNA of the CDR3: TGCAGTGCTAGAGGGGGACGGGACTACGAGCAGTACTTC.

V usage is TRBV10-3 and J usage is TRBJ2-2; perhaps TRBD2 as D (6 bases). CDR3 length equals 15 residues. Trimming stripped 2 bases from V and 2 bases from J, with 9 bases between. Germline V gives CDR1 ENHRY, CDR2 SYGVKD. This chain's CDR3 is CAISEPGLNTGELFF. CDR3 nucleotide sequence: TGTGCCATCAGTGAGCCGGGACTTAACACCGGGGAGCTGTTTTTT.

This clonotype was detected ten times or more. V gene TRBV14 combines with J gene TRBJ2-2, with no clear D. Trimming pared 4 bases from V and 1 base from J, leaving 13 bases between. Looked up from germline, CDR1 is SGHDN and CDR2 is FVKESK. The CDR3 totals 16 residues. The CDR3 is CASSPDGHWNTGELFF. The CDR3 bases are TGTGCCAGCAGCCCGGATGGGCACTGGAACACCGGGGAGCTGTTTTTT.

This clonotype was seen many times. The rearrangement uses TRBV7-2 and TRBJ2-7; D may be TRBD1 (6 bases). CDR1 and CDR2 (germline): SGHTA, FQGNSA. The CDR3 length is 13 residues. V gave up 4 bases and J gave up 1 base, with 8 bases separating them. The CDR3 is CASSSRGSYEQYF. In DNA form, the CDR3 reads TGTGCCAGCAGCTCGAGGGGGTCCTACGAGCAGTACTTC.

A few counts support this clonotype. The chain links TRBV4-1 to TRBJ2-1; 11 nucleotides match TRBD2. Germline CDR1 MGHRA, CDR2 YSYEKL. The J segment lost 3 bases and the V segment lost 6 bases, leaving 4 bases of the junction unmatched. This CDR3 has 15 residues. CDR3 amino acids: CASRPTSGGYNEQFF. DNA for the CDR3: TGCGCCAGCAGGCCCACTAGCGGGGGCTACAATGAGCAGTTCTTC.

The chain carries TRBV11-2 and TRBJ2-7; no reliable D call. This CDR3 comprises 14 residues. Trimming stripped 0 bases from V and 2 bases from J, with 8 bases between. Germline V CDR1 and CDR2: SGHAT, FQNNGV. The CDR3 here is CASSLDHGAYEQYF. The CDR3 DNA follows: TGTGCCAGCAGCTTAGATCATGGAGCCTACGAGCAGTACTTC.

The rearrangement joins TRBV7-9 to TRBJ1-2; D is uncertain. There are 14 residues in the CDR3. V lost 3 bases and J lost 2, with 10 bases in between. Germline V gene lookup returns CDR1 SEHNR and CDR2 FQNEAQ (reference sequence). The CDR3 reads CASSFSDVNYGYTF. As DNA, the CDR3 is TGTGCCAGCAGCTTCTCTGACGTGAACTATGGCTACACCTTC.

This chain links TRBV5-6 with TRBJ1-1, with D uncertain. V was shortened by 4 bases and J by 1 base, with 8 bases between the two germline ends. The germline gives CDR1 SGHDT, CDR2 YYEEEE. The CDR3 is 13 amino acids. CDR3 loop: CASSHFGNTEAFF. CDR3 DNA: TGTGCCAGCAGCCATTTTGGGAACACTGAAGCTTTCTTT. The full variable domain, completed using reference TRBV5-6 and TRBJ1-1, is DAGVTQSPTHLIKTRGQQVTLRCSPKSGHDTVSWYQQALGQGPQFIFQYYEEEERQRGNFPDRFSGHQFPNYSSELNVNALLLGDSALYLCASSHFGNTEAFFGQGTRLTVV.

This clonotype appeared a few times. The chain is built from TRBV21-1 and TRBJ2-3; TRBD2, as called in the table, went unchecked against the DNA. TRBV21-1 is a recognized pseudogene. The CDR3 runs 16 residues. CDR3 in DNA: TGTGCCAGCAGCAAAATGCTAGCGGGAGGGCAAGATACGCAGTATTTT. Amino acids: CASSKMLAGGQDTQYF.

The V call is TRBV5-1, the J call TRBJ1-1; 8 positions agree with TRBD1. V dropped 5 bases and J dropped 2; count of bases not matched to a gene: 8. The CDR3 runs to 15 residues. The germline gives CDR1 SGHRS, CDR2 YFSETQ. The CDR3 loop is CASRHRQGSNTEAFF. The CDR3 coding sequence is TGCGCCAGCAGACATCGACAGGGGTCAAACACTGAAGCTTTCTTT.

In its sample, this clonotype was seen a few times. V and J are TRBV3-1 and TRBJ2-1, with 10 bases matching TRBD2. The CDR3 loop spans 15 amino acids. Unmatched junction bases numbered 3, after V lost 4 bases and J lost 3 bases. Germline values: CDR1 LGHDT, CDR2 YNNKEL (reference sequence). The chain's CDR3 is CASSPTSGIYNEQFF. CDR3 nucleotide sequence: TGTGCCAGCAGCCCTACTAGCGGGATCTACAATGAGCAGTTCTTC.